This T cell receptor beta chain was sequenced in a study of blood T cell repertoires in COVID-19. The CDR3 is 13 amino acids. V was clipped by 2 bases and J by 5 bases, with 7 bases between them. Germline-derived CDR1 and CDR2 are SNHLY and FYNNEI. Participants came from about two dozen US areas, aged roughly 18 to 95 years. In Cohort 3, a recovered donor had either two negative PCRs, clearance, or symptom resolution. Sequencing used immunoSEQ multiplex PCR; TCRdb keeps in-frame clones, though not all of them. The sample holds around 400,000 clones, around 83% seen once. The source is a woman aged 45-59 years who had recovered from COVID-19. The chain joins TRBV2 to TRBJ1-5; D gene uncertain. The sequenced sample consisted of PBMCs or T cells enriched from blood (not recorded which). This chain's CDR3 is CASSEFRHQPQHF. The CDR3 DNA is TGTGCCAGCAGTGAATTCAGGCATCAGCCCCAGCATTTT.